Listed below are T cell receptor beta chains from one sample, sequenced in a study of blood T cells in healthy people across ages. TCRdb reanalysed the 5' RACE reads using MiXCR and keeps one entry per CDR3 protein. The sample has about 1.4 million distinct CDR3 sequences, around 55% seen once. The source material was blood. The receptors shown here come from a man aged 18 to 29 in good health. Each CDR3 is given with its conserved first and last residue. The D gene is left open where the match is weak. The size field is filled for only some rows; it gives once, few, many or a size class.

d_call j_call clone_size v_call cdr3_nt cdr3_aa
- TRBJ2-1 - TRBV12-3/TRBV12-4 TGTGCCAGCAGTGTGAGGGGCCCAGCCAATGAGCAGTTCTTC CASSVRGPANEQFF
- TRBJ1-2 - TRBV29-1 TGCAGCTCCCCGAACAAGGGTATTAACTATGGCTACACCTTC CSSPNKGINYGYTF
TRBD1 TRBJ2-7 few TRBV9 TGTGCCAGCAGCGACGGGACAGCCACCTACGAGCAGTACTTC CASSDGTATYEQYF
- TRBJ2-7 - TRBV7-9 TGTGCCAGCAGTCCTAGATCCGGCCCCGGGGCCTACGAGCAGTACTTC CASSPRSGPGAYEQYF
TRBD2 TRBJ2-1 - TRBV7-9 TGTGCCAGCAGCTTAAGACTAGCGGAGGACAATGAGCAGTTCTTC CASSLRLAEDNEQFF
- TRBJ2-1 - TRBV10-3 TGTGCCATCAGCGGCGGTGGGGCCCTCTCCTACAATGAGCAGTTCTTC CAISGGGALSYNEQFF
- TRBJ2-7 few TRBV4-1 TGCGCCAGCAGCCAAGACCTGACCGAGGTCCAGGGGATCTACGAGCAGTACTTC CASSQDLTEVQGIYEQYF
- TRBJ2-5 - TRBV6-1 TGTGCCAGCAACCCCGGGACAAAGGAAGAGACCCAGTACTTC CASNPGTKEETQYF
- TRBJ1-4 - TRBV4-3 TGCGCCAGCAGCCAAGATTCAGGACAGTTATCTGAAAAACTGTTTTTT CASSQDSGQLSEKLFF
- TRBJ1-2 - TRBV29-1 TGCAGCGTTGAAGATCGTCGGACCAGAGCTAACTATGGCTACACCTTC CSVEDRRTRANYGYTF
- TRBJ2-3 - TRBV18 TGTGCCAGCTCACCAAACCGGGGGAACACAGATACGCAGTATTTT CASSPNRGNTDTQYF
- TRBJ2-7 few TRBV10-3 TGTGCCATCAGTGAGTCGGAGGGAGGCTCCTACGAGCAGTACTTC CAISESEGGSYEQYF
TRBD1 TRBJ2-7 - TRBV28 TGTGCCAGCAGCGCCCTCGGGACAGGGTCCTACGAGCAGTACTTC CASSALGTGSYEQYF
TRBD1 TRBJ2-7 - TRBV7-6 TGTGCCAGCAGCTCTTCCCGGGACAGAGACTACGAGCAGTACTTC CASSSSRDRDYEQYF
TRBD2 TRBJ2-7 - TRBV4-3 TGCGCCAGCAGCCAAGAAGGGGTAGCGGGGGGAACCTACGAGCAGTACTTC CASSQEGVAGGTYEQYF
TRBD2 TRBJ2-2 few TRBV20-1 TGCAGTGCTAGTAGTCGGGGGGGCAACACCGGGGAGCTGTTTTTT CSASSRGGNTGELFF
TRBD1 TRBJ2-1 - TRBV20-1 TGCAGTGCGGACAGGGGAATCAATGAGCAGTTCTTC CSADRGINEQFF
TRBD1 TRBJ2-7 few TRBV7-9 TGTGCCAGCAGCTTCCCGACAGGGATTTCCTACGAGCAGTACTTC CASSFPTGISYEQYF
TRBD1 TRBJ2-4 few TRBV6-1 TGTGCCAGCAGGACGACAGGGAGCGCCAAAAACATTCAGTACTTC CASRTTGSAKNIQYF
- TRBJ2-2 - TRBV28 TGTGCCAGCAGTCTGGGACGGTACACCGGAGAGCTGTTTTTT CASSLGRYTGELFF
TRBD1 TRBJ1-2 - TRBV12-3/TRBV12-4 TGTGCCAGCAGTTTAGATGCAGGGGGGACAGCCGGCTACACCTTC CASSLDAGGTAGYTF
TRBD2 TRBJ2-1 - TRBV27 TGTGCCAGCAGACCCCAGCTGGCGGGAGATCATGAGCAGTTCTTC CASRPQLAGDHEQFF
TRBD2 TRBJ2-3 - TRBV11-2 TGTGCCAGCAGCGCTGACGATTTCGGGACTAGCGTAGCAGATACGCAGTATTTT CASSADDFGTSVADTQYF
TRBD2 TRBJ2-5 - TRBV5-6 TGTGCCAGCAGTAAAAGCGGGACGGACGGAGAGGCCCAGTACTTC CASSKSGTDGEAQYF
- TRBJ1-2 - TRBV27 TGTGCCGGCAGTTTGCGGGTGAACTATGGCTACACCTTC CAGSLRVNYGYTF
- TRBJ2-7 - TRBV24-1 TGTGCCACCAGTGACCCCGACAGCTTACAAGGTTACTACGAGCAGTACTTC CATSDPDSLQGYYEQYF
TRBD2 TRBJ2-3 - TRBV11-2 TGTGCCAGCAGCTTAGGGGCGGGAGGATACGTCGGAGATACGCAGTATTTT CASSLGAGGYVGDTQYF
- TRBJ2-3 - TRBV20-1 TGCAGTGCTAGATGGGGGAACGAAGATACGCAGTATTTT CSARWGNEDTQYF
- TRBJ2-5 - TRBV4-2 TGTGCCAGCAGCCTACTAGTCTACAATGAGCAGTACTTC CASSLLVYNEQYF
- TRBJ2-7 once TRBV29-1 TGCAGCGTTGGTGGTGGGGACACCGGGTTCTCCGAGCAGTACTTC CSVGGGDTGFSEQYF
- TRBJ2-7 few TRBV7-2 TGTGCCAGCAGCTTTATGGGACATAGCTCCTACGAGCAGTACTTC CASSFMGHSSYEQYF
TRBD1 TRBJ1-5 few TRBV12-3/TRBV12-4 TGTGCCAGCAGTCAGGGGGCCGATCAGCCCCAGCATTTT CASSQGADQPQHF
- TRBJ2-1 - TRBV4-2 TGTGCCAGCAGCCAAGGCAGGATAAATGAGCAGTTCTTC CASSQGRINEQFF
- TRBJ2-5 - TRBV15 TGTGCCACCAGCAGAGATCAGGGTAAAGAGACCCAGTACTTC CATSRDQGKETQYF
TRBD1 TRBJ2-2 - TRBV27 TGTGCCAGCAGTTTTCTACCGGGACAGGGGACCGGGGAGCTGTTTTTT CASSFLPGQGTGELFF
- TRBJ2-7 - TRBV4-3 TGCGCCAGCAGCCAGGATCCGGACACATTCTCCTACGAGCAGTACTTC CASSQDPDTFSYEQYF
- TRBJ2-7 once TRBV21-1 TGTGCCAGCAGCAAAGCTGGGACAGAATACTACGAGCAGTACTTC CASSKAGTEYYEQYF
- TRBJ2-7 - TRBV3-1 TGTGCCAGCAGCCGTGAGCAAGGCTCTCGCTACGAGCAGTACTTC CASSREQGSRYEQYF
- TRBJ1-2 - TRBV5-4 TGTGCCAGCAGCTCTGGACCCAACGTGAGGGGTAGTATGGATGGCTACACCTTC CASSSGPNVRGSMDGYTF
TRBD1 TRBJ1-2 - TRBV20-1 TGCAGTGCCCCTAGGGGGGACAGCTATGGCTACACCTTC CSAPRGDSYGYTF
- TRBJ2-5 - TRBV29-1 TGCAGCGTTGAAACCCGTGGGCAGTTAGAGACCCAGTACTTC CSVETRGQLETQYF
- TRBJ2-3 once TRBV7-2 TGTGCCAGCAGCTTACGCCCTTACACAGATACGCAGTATTTT CASSLRPYTDTQYF
- TRBJ2-1 once TRBV7-9 TGTGCCAGCGGGCGGCGAACCTACAATGAGCAGTTCTTC CASGRRTYNEQFF
- TRBJ2-6 many TRBV7-9 TGTGCCAGCAGCAAACTCGGTGGGGCCAACGTCCTGACTTTC CASSKLGGANVLTF
- TRBJ2-1 - TRBV6-1 TGTGCCAGCAGTAAGGCGGGACAGTCCCCTTGGAATGAGCAGTTCTTC CASSKAGQSPWNEQFF
- TRBJ2-1 - TRBV4-2 TGTGCCAGCAGCCAAGATCGGAGAGCCCACAATGAGCAGTTCTTC CASSQDRRAHNEQFF
- TRBJ2-5 - TRBV6-5 TGTGCCAGCAGCTCCAACGACAGGACGAGGAGGGAGACCCAGTACTTC CASSSNDRTRRETQYF
- TRBJ1-1 few TRBV12-3/TRBV12-4 TGTGCCAGCAGTTTAGTTACAGGATCAACTGAAGCTTTCTTT CASSLVTGSTEAFF
- TRBJ1-2 - TRBV4-1 TGCGCCAGCAGCGCTCGTATCGGTGCCCTCTCTAACTTGGGCTACACCTTC CASSARIGALSNLGYTF